The present T cell receptor beta chain was sequenced within a study of identical twins. The V gene lost 6 bases and the J gene lost 0 bases, with 9 bases spanning the gap. Germline-derived CDR1 and CDR2 are SGHTA and FQGNSA. This CDR3 is 13 amino acids long. Study-wide results and limits: Rather than following the same donors, the conclusions depended on cross-sectional statistical analysis. Out-of-frame beta chain sequences displayed weaker excess sharing between twins.

This clonotype appeared many times. The antigen remains undetermined. The donors were all healthy and Caucasian. A universal primer site was created by template switching, with the cDNA bearing unique molecular identifiers. TCRdb fed the 5' RACE reads into MiXCR, producing one record per CDR3 protein. There are around 1.7 million distinct CDR3 sequences in the sample; around a third occur only once, and roughly 0.3% lies in the top ten. The sequence came from a newborn girl in good health. Sequencing was performed on cord blood. This chain links TRBV7-2 with TRBJ2-7, with D uncertain. Here the CDR3 DNA reads TGTGCCAGCAGTTTCCCTAGCTCCTACGAGCAGTACTTC. Translated: CASSFPSSYEQYF.